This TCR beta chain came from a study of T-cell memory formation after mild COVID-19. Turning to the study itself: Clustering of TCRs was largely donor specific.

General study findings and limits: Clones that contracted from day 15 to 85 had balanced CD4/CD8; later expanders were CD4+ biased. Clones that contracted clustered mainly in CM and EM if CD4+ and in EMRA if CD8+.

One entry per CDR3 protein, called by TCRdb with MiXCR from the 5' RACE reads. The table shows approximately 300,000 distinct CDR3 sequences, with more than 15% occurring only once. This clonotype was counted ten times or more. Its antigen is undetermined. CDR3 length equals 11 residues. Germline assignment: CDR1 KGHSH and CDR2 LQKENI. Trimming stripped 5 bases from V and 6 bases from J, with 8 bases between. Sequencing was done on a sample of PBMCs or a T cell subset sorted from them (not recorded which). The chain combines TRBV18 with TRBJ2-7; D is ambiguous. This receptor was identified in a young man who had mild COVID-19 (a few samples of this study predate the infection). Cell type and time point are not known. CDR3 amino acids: CASSSYGEQYF. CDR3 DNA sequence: TGTGCCAGCTCATCGTATGGCGAGCAGTACTTC.